Below are 27 T cell receptor beta chains sequenced from a single sample in a study of T cell responses to AZD1222 COVID-19 vaccine. The method was immunoSEQ multiplex PCR; TCRdb's version includes in-frame clones alone and lacks a portion of them. The data contain 140,000 to 150,000 clones, around 93% of them singletons. This material consisted of peripheral blood, taken on day 0 of AZD1222 vaccination. The source is an adult in good health.

This chain joins TRBV19 and TRBJ1-5; no definite D call. V gave up 5 bases and J gave up 2 bases, with 16 bases separating them. Germline CDR1 and CDR2: LNHDA and SQIVND (reference sequence). The CDR3 is 16 amino acids. The CDR3 spells CASSPLESLRNQPQHF. CDR3 bases: TGTGCCAGTAGTCCCTTGGAAAGTTTACGCAATCAGCCCCAGCATTTT. The full variable domain, with the rest looked up from reference TRBV19 and TRBJ1-5, is DGGITQSPKYLFRKEGQNVTLSCEQNLNHDAMYWYRQDPGQGLRLIYYSQIVNDFQKGDIAEGYSVSREKKESFPLTVTSAQKNPTAFYLCASSPLESLRNQPQHFGDGTRLSIL.

The chain is built from TRBV5-5 and TRBJ2-7, with D uncertain. Germline values: CDR1 SGHKS, CDR2 YYEKEE (reference sequence). V lost 2 bases, J lost 1 base, and 22 bases lay in between. CDR3 size: 18 residues. The CDR3 region is CASSFPPEIGRISYEQYF. In DNA, the CDR3 is TGTGCCAGCAGCTTCCCACCCGAAATCGGCCGGATTTCCTACGAGCAGTACTTC.

V is TRBV20-1 and J is TRBJ1-1; D uncertain. Trimming stripped 6 bases from V and 10 bases from J, with 15 bases between. The germline V gene has CDR1 DFQATT and CDR2 SNEGSKA (reference sequence). CDR3 length: 11 residues. CDR3 in DNA: TGCAGTGCCCACGAGCCCGCCGGAGCTTTCTTT. Residues: CSAHEPAGAFF.

V usage is TRBV7-6 and J usage is TRBJ1-1; 9 nucleotides align to TRBD1. The CDR3 has 17 amino acids. Germline loops: CDR1 SGHVS, CDR2 FNYEAQ. With V trimmed by 5 bases and J by 8 bases, 18 bases remained unmatched. CDR3 sequence reads: CASSAFTSVPGQGEAFF. CDR3 nucleotide sequence: TGTGCCAGCAGCGCCTTCACTTCAGTACCGGGACAGGGCGAAGCTTTCTTT. Based on the CDR3 plus reference TRBV7-6 and TRBJ1-1, the full variable domain is GAGVSQSPRYKVTKRGQDVALRCDPISGHVSLYWYRQALGQGPEFLTYFNYEAQQDKSGLPNDRFSAERPEGSISTLTIQRTEQRDSAMYRCASSAFTSVPGQGEAFFGQGTRLTVV.

This chain uses TRBV5-1 with TRBJ1-4; D possibly corresponds to TRBD1 (5 bases). V gave up 4 bases and J gave up 0 bases, with 13 bases separating them. Germline V gene data show CDR1 as SGHRS and CDR2 as YFSETQ. CDR3 size: 16 residues. The DNA for the CDR3 is TGCGCCAGCAGCCCCGCCCCGGGGGCAACTAATGAAAAACTGTTTTTT. This sequence encodes CASSPAPGATNEKLFF.

This rearrangement joins TRBV6-5 to TRBJ2-2; D is possibly TRBD1 or TRBD2 (5 bases each). The CDR3 spans 15 residues. Trimming removed 2 bases at V and 3 bases at J, with 10 bases between. Per the germline V gene, CDR1 is MNHEY and CDR2 is SVGAGI. The CDR3 DNA reads TGTGCCAGCAGTTACGACGGGGCGGACACCGGGGAGCTGTTTTTT. Translating gives CASSYDGADTGELFF.

This clone was seen a few times. The J gene is TRBJ1-2, the V gene TRBV7-8; 9 bases are a match to TRBD1. The CDR3 runs 14 residues. Germline CDR1 is SGHVS and CDR2 is FQNEAQ. The J segment lost 8 bases and the V segment lost 3 bases, leaving 7 bases of the junction unmatched. This CDR3 is CASSLGQGREGYTF. As DNA, the CDR3 is TGTGCCAGCAGCTTGGGACAGGGCCGAGAGGGCTACACCTTC.

The rearrangement joins TRBV5-4 to TRBJ1-2, with TRBD1 as a possible D gene (5 bases). CDR3 length equals 14 residues. V was clipped by 5 bases and J by 8 bases, with 19 bases between them. Germline values: CDR1 SGHNT, CDR2 YYREEE (reference sequence). CDR3 loop: CASRIRGDRGGYTF. The DNA for the CDR3 is TGTGCCAGCAGAATAAGGGGAGACCGGGGAGGCTACACCTTC. The whole variable domain, filled in from reference TRBV5-4 and TRBJ1-2, reads ETGVTQSPTHLIKTRGQQVTLRCSSQSGHNTVSWYQQALGQGPQFIFQYYREEENGRGNFPPRFSGLQFPNYSSELNVNALELDDSALYLCASRIRGDRGGYTFGSGTRLTVV.

This rearrangement joins TRBV7-3 to TRBJ2-1, with 9 bases identical to TRBD1. Germline V lookup: CDR1 SGHTA, CDR2 FQGTGA. This CDR3 is 15 amino acids long. Trimming cost V 3 bases and J 9 bases; bases outside gene matches: 9. The CDR3 coding sequence is TGTGCCAGCAGCTTTAACAGGGGGCAGGGCAGTGAGCAGTTCTTC. Translation gives CASSFNRGQGSEQFF.

This clone was counted once. The rearrangement joins TRBV27 to TRBJ1-6; no clear D gene. This CDR3 has 15 amino acids. Germline V gene lookup returns CDR1 MNHEY and CDR2 SMNVEV (reference sequence). Trimming took off 6 bases at V and 10 bases at J, with 19 bases between the two ends. The CDR3 spells CASRALQDTLSPLHF. The DNA of the CDR3 is TGTGCCAGCAGAGCCTTACAAGACACTCTATCACCCCTCCACTTT.

The CDR3, as DNA: TGTGCCACCCGTCCCGGGGGGACTGCCTACAATGAGCAGTTCTTC. Amino acid sequence: CATRPGGTAYNEQFF. The V gene is TRBV7-2, the J gene TRBJ2-1; 7 bases line up with TRBD2. The CDR3 runs to 15 residues. Germline CDR1 SGHTA, CDR2 FQGNSA. J gave up 2 bases and V 10 bases, and 11 bases lay outside the gene matches.

This chain connects TRBV6-2 or TRBV6-3 to TRBJ1-1; no clear D gene. This CDR3 has 12 amino acids. Trimming shortened V by 5 bases and J by 11 bases, and 15 bases separated the two germline ends. Germline CDR1 and CDR2: MNHEY and SVGEGT. The CDR3 nucleotides are TGTGCCAGCAGTAGGACGCCGGGGTACGCTTTCTTT. Translation gives CASSRTPGYAFF.

The chain is built from TRBV4-2 and TRBJ2-5; TRBD1 agrees at 9 bases. Germline lookup yields CDR1 LGHNA and CDR2 YNFKEQ. V shed 4 bases, J shed 5 bases, and the junction held 11 bases outside the gene matches. This CDR3 has 16 residues. Here the CDR3 DNA reads TGTGCCAGCAGCCCCTCCGGGACAGGGAGGTTGGAGACCCAGTACTTC. Its translation: CASSPSGTGRLETQYF.

In DNA form, the CDR3 reads TGTGCCAGAAGCAAGCAAATGGACTGGAATCAAGAGACCCAGTACTTC. This encodes CARSKQMDWNQETQYF. The V gene is TRBV5-3, the J gene TRBJ2-5, with D perhaps matching TRBD2 (5 bases). TRBV5-3 is an open reading frame whose function is uncertain. Trimming shortened V by 4 bases and J by 2 bases, and 18 bases separated the two germline ends. This CDR3 has 16 residues.

The chain recombines TRBV30 with TRBJ1-3; D call uncertain. CDR1 GTSNPN and CDR2 SVGIG come from the germline V gene (reference sequence). This CDR3 contains 11 residues. Trimming shortened V by 3 bases and J by 10 bases, and 10 bases separated the two germline ends. The CDR3 loop reads CAWRGLSTIYF. The DNA of the CDR3 is TGTGCCTGGAGGGGCTTATCGACCATATATTTT.

The J gene is TRBJ1-6, the V gene TRBV5-8, with D perhaps matching TRBD1 (5 bases). V lost 3 bases to trimming and J lost 5 bases, with 12 bases between them. The length of the CDR3 is 15 residues. Germline CDR1 reads SGHTS; CDR2 reads YDEGEE. CDR3 region: CASSYGTGDNSPLHF. The CDR3 coding sequence is TGTGCCAGCAGCTACGGGACCGGCGATAATTCACCCCTCCACTTT.

This rearrangement joins TRBV7-9 to TRBJ2-7; D may correspond to TRBD1 or TRBD2 (5 bases each). Germline loops: CDR1 SEHNR, CDR2 FQNEAQ (reference sequence). This CDR3 contains 12 residues. V was pared by 5 bases and J by 3 bases, with 8 bases between. The CDR3, as DNA: TGTGCCAGCAGCGAGAGGGGCTACGAGCAGTACTTC. This gives the protein CASSERGYEQYF.

The CDR3 DNA is TGTGCCAGCAGCCCTCAGCAGGCCCCTAACACTGAAGCTTTCTTT. This gives the protein CASSPQQAPNTEAFF. The chain recombines TRBV9 with TRBJ1-1; no clear D gene. CDR1 and CDR2 (germline): SGDLS, YYNGEE. The CDR3 sequence is 15 residues long. V lost 4 bases, J lost 2 bases, and 15 bases lay in between.

The chain uses TRBV12-3 or TRBV12-4 and TRBJ1-5; D ambiguous. This CDR3 is 13 amino acids long. V shed 3 bases and J shed 4 bases, with 7 bases lying between them. CDR3 loop: CASSLSTNQPQHF. In nucleotides, the CDR3 is TGTGCCAGCAGTTTGTCGACTAATCAGCCCCAGCATTTT.

J is TRBJ1-1 and V is TRBV7-9, with D tentatively TRBD1 (6 bases). In germline, CDR1 is SEHNR, CDR2 FQNEAQ (reference sequence). The CDR3 runs 15 residues. The germline V and J ends were trimmed by 5 bases and 1 base, with 14 bases remaining between them. CDR3 in DNA: TGTGCCAGCAGCCCCGGGGACATCTCGAACACTGAAGCTTTCTTT. Translating it yields CASSPGDISNTEAFF.

The CDR3 coding sequence is TGCGCCAGCAGCCAGACCCCGGGGGAAGGCTCTGGAAACACCATATATTTT. Translated: CASSQTPGEGSGNTIYF. The chain has TRBV4-1 and TRBJ1-3; D possibly corresponds to TRBD1 (5 bases). V lost 3 bases and J 0 bases, leaving 15 bases between the germline ends. This CDR3 comprises 17 residues. CDR1 and CDR2 (germline): MGHRA, YSYEKL.

The chain has TRBV7-2 and TRBJ2-1; the D gene is possibly TRBD2 (5 bases). The V end was cut by 6 bases, the J end by 7 bases, with 28 bases between. CDR1 and CDR2 (germline): SGHTA, FQGNSA. The CDR3 loop spans 18 amino acids. This chain's CDR3 is CASRHDGIALDLGNEQFF. The CDR3 nucleotides are TGTGCCAGCAGGCATGACGGGATAGCGCTGGATCTTGGGAATGAGCAGTTCTTC.

V and J are TRBV14 and TRBJ2-1; D unresolved. The CDR3 runs to 14 residues. Germline CDR1 SGHDN, CDR2 FVKESK. Deletions cut 5 bases from V and 0 bases from J, with 8 bases between. The CDR3, as DNA: TGTGCCAGCAGCGCTTTGAGCTCCTACAATGAGCAGTTCTTC. It is translated as CASSALSSYNEQFF.

The chain combines TRBV5-4 with TRBJ2-3; 12 bases align to TRBD2. CDR1 SGHNT and CDR2 YYREEE come from the germline V gene (reference sequence). CDR3 length: 17 amino acids. V dropped 5 bases and J dropped 5; count of bases not matched to a gene: 12. The CDR3 nucleotides read TGTGCCAGCAGTCCCGGACGACTAGCGGGGGCGGAAGATACGCAGTATTTT. It specifies CASSPGRLAGAEDTQYF. The whole variable domain, filled in from reference TRBV5-4 and TRBJ2-3, reads ETGVTQSPTHLIKTRGQQVTLRCSSQSGHNTVSWYQQALGQGPQFIFQYYREEENGRGNFPPRFSGLQFPNYSSELNVNALELDDSALYLCASSPGRLAGAEDTQYFGPGTRLTVL.

V is TRBV10-3 and J is TRBJ1-2; D might be TRBD1 (6 bases). Trimming removed 2 bases at V and 8 bases at J, with 9 bases between. Germline values: CDR1 ENHRY, CDR2 SYGVKD. This CDR3 spans 12 amino acids. The CDR3 reads CAISEMTGGYTF. CDR3 coding DNA: TGTGCCATCAGTGAGATGACAGGAGGCTACACCTTC.

The chain is built from TRBV5-1 and TRBJ2-7; tentatively, D is TRBD2 (6 bases). This CDR3 has 14 residues. V was pared by 3 bases and J by 0 bases, with 10 bases between. From germline, CDR1 is SGHRS and CDR2 YFSETQ. CDR3 sequence reads: CASSSETSSYEQYF. CDR3 DNA: TGCGCCAGCAGCTCTGAGACTAGCTCCTACGAGCAGTACTTC.

As for this clone: Other DNA sequences in this specimen translate into the identical CDR3. The V and J genes are TRBV28 and TRBJ1-2; 7 positions agree with TRBD1. This CDR3 has 15 amino acids. The germline V gene has CDR1 MDHEN and CDR2 SYDVKM. V shed 5 bases, J shed 3 bases, and the junction held 9 bases outside the gene matches. In DNA form, the CDR3 reads TGTGCCAGCAGTCTCCGACAGGGTCTTTACTATGGCTACACCTTC. Its translation is CASSLRQGLYYGYTF.